Shown below are 8 T cell receptor beta chains from a single sample sequenced in a study of blood T cell repertoires in COVID-19. TCRdb's table, derived via immunoSEQ multiplex PCR, lists solely in-frame clones and lacks some. The table has hundreds of thousands of clones, more than 85% seen once. Sequencing input: PBMCs or T cells enriched from blood (not recorded which). The receptors were sampled from a woman aged 60-70 years who had recovered from COVID-19.

Comment on this clone: Other DNA sequences in this sample translate to the same CDR3. The J gene is TRBJ2-1, the V gene TRBV2, with 9 bases lining up with TRBD2. Germline assignment: CDR1 SNHLY and CDR2 FYNNEI. This CDR3 has 14 residues. The J segment lost 1 base and the V segment lost 5 bases, leaving 0 bases of the junction unmatched. CDR3 residues: CASSTSGSYNEQFF. Written as DNA, the CDR3 is TGTGCCAGCAGTACTAGCGGGTCCTACAATGAGCAGTTCTTC.

The J gene is TRBJ2-3, the V gene TRBV7-2; TRBD2 matches at 8 bases. The CDR3 consists of 17 residues. The V segment lost 2 bases and the J segment 2 bases; nucleotides outside the gene matches: 9. CDR1 and CDR2 from the germline V gene are SGHTA and FQGNSA. CDR3 coding DNA: TGTGCCAGCAGCTTATCATCTAGCGGGCGTTCCACAGATACGCAGTATTTT. Translating gives CASSLSSSGRSTDTQYF.

As concerns this clone: Sequence at one end of the junction differs from germline and may be a read error. V gene TRBV3-1 (or the pseudogene TRBV3-2) combines with J gene TRBJ2-1, with 9 nucleotides matching TRBD1. CDR1 and CDR2 from the germline V gene are LGHDT and YNNKEL (reference sequence). The CDR3 consists of 12 residues. This CDR3 is CASSPGTGRPLF. As DNA, the CDR3 is TGTGCCAGCAGCCCCGGGACAGGGCGACCCCTCTTC.

This clone has only one observation. This chain joins TRBV3-1 (or the pseudogene TRBV3-2) and TRBJ1-6; D not resolved. With 1 base removed from V and 1 base from J, the gap between germline ends came to 17 bases. Per germline, CDR1 LGHDT and CDR2 YNNKEL (reference sequence). The CDR3 has 19 residues. CDR3 sequence: CASSQGFSQGGSYNSPLHF. The CDR3 nucleotides read TGTGCCAGCAGCCAAGGATTCAGTCAAGGAGGGTCCTATAATTCACCCCTCCACTTT.

This clone was observed once. The CDR3 coding sequence is TGTGCCAGTAGTATTAAGAGGGTGAACACTGAAGCTTTCTTT. As protein: CASSIKRVNTEAFF. The rearrangement uses TRBV19 and TRBJ1-1; D gene uncertain. The CDR3 extends over 14 amino acids. Trimming stripped 3 bases from V and 0 bases from J, with 8 bases between. CDR1 is LNHDA, CDR2 SQIVND, per germline (reference sequence). The full variable domain, its missing parts supplied by reference TRBV19 and TRBJ1-1, is DGGITQSPKYLFRKEGQNVTLSCEQNLNHDAMYWYRQDPGQGLRLIYYSQIVNDFQKGDIAEGYSVSREKKESFPLTVTSAQKNPTAFYLCASSIKRVNTEAFFGQGTRLTVV.

The J gene is TRBJ2-3, the V gene TRBV10-3; 11 bases are a match to TRBD2. Germline trimming cut 4 bases from V and 1 base from J; bases unmatched to any gene: 1. CDR1 ENHRY and CDR2 SYGVKD come from the germline V gene. The CDR3 runs to 15 residues. CDR3 DNA: TGTGCCATCAGTGGTAGCGGGGGGGGCACAGATACGCAGTATTTT. Its protein product is CAISGSGGGTDTQYF.

This sequence joins TRBV24-1 and TRBJ2-3, with 7 bases lining up with TRBD2. The CDR3 is 15 amino acids. The junction had 10 bases not matched to a gene; V was cut back by 3 bases and J by 8 bases. In germline, CDR1 is KGHDR, CDR2 SFDVKD. The CDR3 nucleotides are TGTGCCACCAGTGATCCCGGGACTACCTCCGGTACGCAGTATTTT. Protein: CATSDPGTTSGTQYF.

The chain uses TRBV20-1 and TRBJ2-7; TRBD1 might be the D (6 bases). This CDR3 is 12 amino acids long. Germline V gene lookup returns CDR1 DFQATT and CDR2 SNEGSKA (reference sequence). V lost 5 bases and J 2 bases, leaving 10 bases between the germline ends. In DNA, the CDR3 is TGCAGTGCTCGTGGGGGCCCCTACGAGCAGTACGTC. Translated, it gives CSARGGPYEQYV.